Below, 4 T cell receptor beta chains from the same sample are listed, as sequenced in a study of blood T cell repertoires in COVID-19. Profiled with immunoSEQ multiplex PCR; TCRdb holds only in-frame clones, not every one. The table lists about 73,000 clones, about 83% of them singletons. Material for sequencing was peripheral blood. Receptors originate from a man aged 50 to 60 with active COVID-19.

The V call is TRBV21-1, the J call TRBJ1-2; the table's D call, TRBD1, was not checked against the DNA. TRBV21-1 is a documented pseudogene. The CDR3 runs to 17 residues. The DNA for the CDR3 is TGTGCCAGCAGCAAAGGTGGCGACAGGCATAAAGGCTATGGCTACACCTTC. Amino acid sequence: CASSKGGDRHKGYGYTF.

The rearrangement uses TRBV29-1 and TRBJ2-5, with TRBD2 as a possible D gene (6 bases). The V and J ends lost 7 bases and 2 bases respectively, with 17 bases between them. Per germline, CDR1 SQVTM and CDR2 ANQGSEA. This CDR3 has 14 amino acids. CDR3 nucleotides: TGCAGCGGAAAACTAGCACTGCTACAAGAGACCCAGTACTTC. This sequence encodes CSGKLALLQETQYF.

In its sample, this clone was seen once. This CDR3 reads CASREQTGGTVTNEKLFF. The CDR3 DNA sequence: TGTGCCAGCAGAGAACAGACAGGGGGAACGGTAACTAATGAAAAACTGTTTTTT. The V gene is TRBV6-1, the J gene TRBJ1-4, with TRBD1 identical over 9 bases. Germline assignment: CDR1 MNHNS and CDR2 SASEGT. V shed 6 bases, J shed 1 base, and the junction held 12 bases outside the gene matches. This CDR3 has 18 residues.

The V gene is TRBV7-3, the J gene TRBJ2-2; 8 bases agree with TRBD1. The germline V gene encodes CDR1 SGHTA and CDR2 FQGTGA. There are 15 residues in the CDR3. V shed 4 bases and J 7 bases; nucleotides not matched to a gene: 8. The CDR3 is CASSSSQGVIGELFF. DNA for the CDR3: TGTGCCAGCAGCTCCTCACAGGGGGTGATCGGGGAGCTGTTTTTT.